The source of this T cell receptor beta chain is a study of human T cells and chemical hapten exposure. The overall study: Chiefly women, the patients showed alopecia areata, totalis or universalis.

Germline V gives CDR1 SGHDT, CDR2 YYEEEE. The CDR3 extends over 15 amino acids. Trimming shortened V by 2 bases and J by 1 base, and 12 bases separated the two germline ends. Original handling: With a range of about 20,000 to 690,600, the median per sample was roughly 91,000 TCRs. Via MiXCR, TCRdb re-called the RACE reads, giving one row per CDR3 protein. The V and J calls and clone size are TCRdb's, not the authors'. Here the sample spans approximately 89,000 distinct CDR3 sequences, around 9.6% being singletons. Regarding time point: patch test 2, 6 weeks after DPC sensitization. As to treatment: therapeutic diphenylcyclopropenone sensitization with weekly scalp DPC.

The chain couples TRBV5-6 to TRBJ1-1; maybe TRBD1 (5 bases). Sequences were derived from whole blood, sampled in connection with sensitization to the hapten diphenylcyclopropenone (DPC). The receptor's source is a woman under 40 with alopecia areata. Some clones in this sample may be carry-over from other donors' samples. CDR3 coding DNA: TGTGCCAGCAGCTTAGTTTTAACAGGGAACACTGAAGCTTTCTTT. This encodes CASSLVLTGNTEAFF.